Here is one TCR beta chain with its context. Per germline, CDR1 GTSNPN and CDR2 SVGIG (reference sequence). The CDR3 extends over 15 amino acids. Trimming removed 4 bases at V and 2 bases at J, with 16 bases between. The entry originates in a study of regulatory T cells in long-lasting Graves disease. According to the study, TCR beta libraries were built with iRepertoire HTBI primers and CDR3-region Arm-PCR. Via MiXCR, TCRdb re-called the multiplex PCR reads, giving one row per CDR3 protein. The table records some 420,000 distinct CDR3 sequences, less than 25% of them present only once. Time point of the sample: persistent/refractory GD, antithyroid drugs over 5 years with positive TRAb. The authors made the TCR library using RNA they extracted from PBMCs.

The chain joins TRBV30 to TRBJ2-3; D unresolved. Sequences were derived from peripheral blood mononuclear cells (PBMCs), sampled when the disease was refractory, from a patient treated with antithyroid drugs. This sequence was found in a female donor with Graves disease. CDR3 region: CAWTRGPKNTDTQYF. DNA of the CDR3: TGTGCCTGGACCCGCGGACCTAAGAACACAGATACGCAGTATTTT. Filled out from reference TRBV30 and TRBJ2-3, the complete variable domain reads SQTIHQWPATLVQPVGSPLSLECTVEGTSNPNLYWYRQAAGRGLQLLFYSVGIGQISSEVPQNLSASRPQDRQFILSSKKLLLSDSGFYLCAWTRGPKNTDTQYFGPGTRLTVL.